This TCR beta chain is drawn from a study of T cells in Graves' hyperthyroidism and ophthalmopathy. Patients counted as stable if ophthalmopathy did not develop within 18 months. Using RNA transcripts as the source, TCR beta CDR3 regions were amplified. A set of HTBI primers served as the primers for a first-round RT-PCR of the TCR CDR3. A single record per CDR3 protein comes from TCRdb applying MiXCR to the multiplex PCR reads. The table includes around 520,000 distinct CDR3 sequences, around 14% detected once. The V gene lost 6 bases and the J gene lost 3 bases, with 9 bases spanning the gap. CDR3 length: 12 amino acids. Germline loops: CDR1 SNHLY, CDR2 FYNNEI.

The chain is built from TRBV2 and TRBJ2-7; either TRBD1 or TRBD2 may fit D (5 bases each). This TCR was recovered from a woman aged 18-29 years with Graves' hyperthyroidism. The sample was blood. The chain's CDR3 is CASRGPYYEQYF. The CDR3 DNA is TGTGCCAGCAGGGGACCGTACTACGAGCAGTACTTC.